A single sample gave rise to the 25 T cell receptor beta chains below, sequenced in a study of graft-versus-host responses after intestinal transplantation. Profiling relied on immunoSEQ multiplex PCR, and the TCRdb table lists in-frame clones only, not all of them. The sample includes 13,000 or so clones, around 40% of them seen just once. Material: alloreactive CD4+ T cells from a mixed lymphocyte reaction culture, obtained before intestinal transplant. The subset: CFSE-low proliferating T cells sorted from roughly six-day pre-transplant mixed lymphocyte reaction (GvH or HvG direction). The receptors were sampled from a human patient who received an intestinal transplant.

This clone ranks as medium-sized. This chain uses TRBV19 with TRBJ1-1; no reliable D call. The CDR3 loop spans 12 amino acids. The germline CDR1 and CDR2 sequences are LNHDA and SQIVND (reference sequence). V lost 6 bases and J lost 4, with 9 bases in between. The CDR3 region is CASSTSSTEAFF. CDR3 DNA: TGTGCCAGTAGCACGTCCAGCACTGAAGCTTTCTTT.

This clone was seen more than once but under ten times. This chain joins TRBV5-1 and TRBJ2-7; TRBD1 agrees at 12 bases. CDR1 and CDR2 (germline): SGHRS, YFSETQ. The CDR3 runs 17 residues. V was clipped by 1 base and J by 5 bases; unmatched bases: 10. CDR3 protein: CASSLQASGTGGHEQYF. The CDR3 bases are TGCGCCAGCAGCTTGCAAGCCTCCGGGACAGGGGGCCACGAGCAGTACTTC.

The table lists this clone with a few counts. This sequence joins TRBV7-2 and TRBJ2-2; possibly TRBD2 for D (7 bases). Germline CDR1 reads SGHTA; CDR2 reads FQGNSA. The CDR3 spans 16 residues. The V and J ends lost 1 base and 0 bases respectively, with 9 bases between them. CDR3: CASSLGGGANTGELFF. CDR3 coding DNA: TGTGCCAGCAGCTTAGGAGGGGGGGCGAACACCGGGGAGCTGTTTTTT.

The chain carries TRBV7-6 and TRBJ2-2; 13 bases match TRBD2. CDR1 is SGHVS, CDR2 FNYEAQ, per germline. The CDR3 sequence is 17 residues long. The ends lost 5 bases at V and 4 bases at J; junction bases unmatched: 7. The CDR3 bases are TGTGCCAGCAGCACACTAGCGGGGGGGCCGGGCACCGGGGAGCTGTTTTTT. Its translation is CASSTLAGGPGTGELFF.

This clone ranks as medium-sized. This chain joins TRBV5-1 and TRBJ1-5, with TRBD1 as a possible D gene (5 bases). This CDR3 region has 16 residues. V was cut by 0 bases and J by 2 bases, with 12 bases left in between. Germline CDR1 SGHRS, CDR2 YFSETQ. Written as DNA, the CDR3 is TGCGCCAGCAGCTTGGAGGCGGGACCTCGCAATCAGCCCCAGCATTTT. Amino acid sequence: CASSLEAGPRNQPQHF.

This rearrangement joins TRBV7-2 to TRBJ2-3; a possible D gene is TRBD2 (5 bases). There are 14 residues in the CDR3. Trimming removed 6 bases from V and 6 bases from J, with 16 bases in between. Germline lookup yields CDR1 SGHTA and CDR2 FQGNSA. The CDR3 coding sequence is TGTGCCAGCAGGCCGACTAACGGAGCGGATACGCAGTATTTT. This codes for CASRPTNGADTQYF.

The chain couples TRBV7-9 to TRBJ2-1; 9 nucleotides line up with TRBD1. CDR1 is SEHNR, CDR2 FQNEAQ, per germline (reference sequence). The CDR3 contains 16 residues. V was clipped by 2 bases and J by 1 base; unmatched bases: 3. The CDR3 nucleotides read TGTGCCAGCAGCTTAAAGGGACAGGGTTCCTACAATGAGCAGTTCTTC. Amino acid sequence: CASSLKGQGSYNEQFF.

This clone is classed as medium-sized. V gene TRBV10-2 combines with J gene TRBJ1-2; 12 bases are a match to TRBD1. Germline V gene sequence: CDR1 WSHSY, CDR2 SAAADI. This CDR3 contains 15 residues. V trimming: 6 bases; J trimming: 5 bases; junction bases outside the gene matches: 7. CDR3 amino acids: CASRPGTGGGYGYTF. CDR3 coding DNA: TGCGCCAGCAGGCCCGGGACAGGGGGCGGTTATGGCTACACCTTC.

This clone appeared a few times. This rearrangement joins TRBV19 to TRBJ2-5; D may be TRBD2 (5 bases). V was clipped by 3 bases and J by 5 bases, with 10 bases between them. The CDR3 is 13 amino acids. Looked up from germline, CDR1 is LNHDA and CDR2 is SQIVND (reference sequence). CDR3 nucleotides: TGTGCCAGTAGTATCATGGCGGGTGAGACCCAGTACTTC. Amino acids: CASSIMAGETQYF.

CDR3 loop: CASSQEYGSQAVSEAFF. DNA for the CDR3: TGCGCCAGCAGCCAAGAGTACGGCAGCCAGGCCGTATCTGAAGCTTTCTTT. The rearrangement uses TRBV4-3 and TRBJ1-1; D not resolved. The CDR3 spans 17 residues. With 0 bases removed from V and 6 bases from J, the gap between germline ends came to 20 bases. CDR1 is LGHNA and CDR2 is YSLEER in the germline V gene.

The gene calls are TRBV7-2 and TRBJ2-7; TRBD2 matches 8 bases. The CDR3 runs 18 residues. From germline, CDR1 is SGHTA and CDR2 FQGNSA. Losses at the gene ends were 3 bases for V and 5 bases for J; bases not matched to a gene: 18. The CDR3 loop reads CASSFRTNGGAENHEQYF. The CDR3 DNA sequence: TGTGCCAGCAGCTTCCGGACTAACGGGGGGGCCGAGAACCACGAGCAGTACTTC.

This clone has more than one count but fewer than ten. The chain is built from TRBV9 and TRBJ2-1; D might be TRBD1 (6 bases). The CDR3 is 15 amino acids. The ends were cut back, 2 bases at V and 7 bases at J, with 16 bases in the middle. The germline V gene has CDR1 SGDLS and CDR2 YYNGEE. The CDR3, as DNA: TGTGCCAGCAGCGTGGGGACAACGGGTTCGAATGAGCAGTTCTTC. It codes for CASSVGTTGSNEQFF.

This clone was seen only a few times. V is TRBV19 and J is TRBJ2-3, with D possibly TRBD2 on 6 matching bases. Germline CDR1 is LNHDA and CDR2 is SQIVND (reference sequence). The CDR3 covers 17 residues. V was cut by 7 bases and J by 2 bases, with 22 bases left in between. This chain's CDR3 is CASKDRGSGTSTDTQYF. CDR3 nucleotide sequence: TGTGCCAGTAAGGATCGGGGGTCAGGAACCTCCACAGATACGCAGTATTTT.

CDR3 in DNA: TGTGCCAGCACCCAACAGGGCTATGGCTACACCTTC. Translating it yields CASTQQGYGYTF. The chain has TRBV6-6 and TRBJ1-2; tentatively, D is TRBD1 (6 bases). V was cut by 7 bases and J by 4 bases, with 10 bases left in between. Per the germline V gene, CDR1 is MNHNY and CDR2 is SVGAGI (reference sequence). The CDR3 consists of 12 residues.

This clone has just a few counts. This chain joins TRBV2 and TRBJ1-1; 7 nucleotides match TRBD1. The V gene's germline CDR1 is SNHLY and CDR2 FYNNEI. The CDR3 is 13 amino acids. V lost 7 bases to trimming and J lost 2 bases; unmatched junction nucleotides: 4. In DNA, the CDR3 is TGTGCCAGCAAAGGACAGGTAAACACTGAAGCTTTCTTT. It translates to CASKGQVNTEAFF.

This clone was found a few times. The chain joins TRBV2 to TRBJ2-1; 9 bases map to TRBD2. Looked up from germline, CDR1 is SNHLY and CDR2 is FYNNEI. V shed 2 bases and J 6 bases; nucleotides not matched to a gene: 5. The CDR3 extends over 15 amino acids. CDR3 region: CASSELASGVNEQFF. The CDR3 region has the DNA TGTGCCAGCAGTGAATTGGCTAGCGGGGTCAATGAGCAGTTCTTC.

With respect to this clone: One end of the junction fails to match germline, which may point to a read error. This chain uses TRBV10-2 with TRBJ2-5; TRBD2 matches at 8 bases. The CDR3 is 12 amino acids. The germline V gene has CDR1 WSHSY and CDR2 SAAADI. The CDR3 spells CASRPGLGIRNF. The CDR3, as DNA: TGCGCCAGCAGGCCGGGACTAGGGATCAGGAACTTC.

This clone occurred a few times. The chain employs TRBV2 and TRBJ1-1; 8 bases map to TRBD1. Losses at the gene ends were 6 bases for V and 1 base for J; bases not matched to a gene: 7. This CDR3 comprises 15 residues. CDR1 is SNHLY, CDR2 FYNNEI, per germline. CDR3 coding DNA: TGTGCCAGCAGCCTACACGGGACAGGGAACACTGAAGCTTTCTTT. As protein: CASSLHGTGNTEAFF.

The DNA of the CDR3 is TGTGCCACAACCCTTTTGGGACAGGGGAACACTGAAGCTTTCTTT. This translates into CATTLLGQGNTEAFF. The V call is TRBV6-6, the J call TRBJ1-1; 9 bases match TRBD1. The CDR3 spans 15 residues. CDR1 MNHNY and CDR2 SVGAGI come from the germline V gene (reference sequence). Germline trimming cut 10 bases from V and 1 base from J; bases unmatched to any gene: 10.

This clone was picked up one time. CDR3 residues: CASSQTTSLTDTQYF. In nucleotides, the CDR3 is TGTGCCAGCAGCCAAACGACTAGCCTCACAGATACGCAGTATTTT. The chain couples TRBV4-2 to TRBJ2-3, with 7 bases lining up with TRBD2. This CDR3 region has 15 residues. The germline gives CDR1 LGHNA, CDR2 YNFKEQ. Trimming cost V 2 bases and J 2 bases; bases outside gene matches: 4.

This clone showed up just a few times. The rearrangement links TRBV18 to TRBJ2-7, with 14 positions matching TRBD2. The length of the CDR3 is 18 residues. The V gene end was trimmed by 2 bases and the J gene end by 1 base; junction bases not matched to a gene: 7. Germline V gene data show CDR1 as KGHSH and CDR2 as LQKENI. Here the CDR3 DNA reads TGTGCCAGCTCACCAGGACTAGCGGGGGGACCGAGATCCTACGAGCAGTACTTC. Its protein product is CASSPGLAGGPRSYEQYF.

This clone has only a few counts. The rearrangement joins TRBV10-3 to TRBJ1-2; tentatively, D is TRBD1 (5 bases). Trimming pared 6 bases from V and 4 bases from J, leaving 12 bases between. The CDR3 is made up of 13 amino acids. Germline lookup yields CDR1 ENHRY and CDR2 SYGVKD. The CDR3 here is CAIRTTVPYGYTF. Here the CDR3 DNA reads TGTGCCATCAGAACGACAGTACCCTATGGCTACACCTTC.

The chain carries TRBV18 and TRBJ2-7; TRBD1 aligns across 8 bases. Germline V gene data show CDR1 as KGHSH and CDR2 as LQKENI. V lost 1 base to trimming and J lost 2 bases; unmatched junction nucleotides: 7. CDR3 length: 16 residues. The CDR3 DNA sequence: TGTGCCAGCTCACCACAACGACCGGGACAGGCCTACGAGCAGTACTTC. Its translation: CASSPQRPGQAYEQYF.

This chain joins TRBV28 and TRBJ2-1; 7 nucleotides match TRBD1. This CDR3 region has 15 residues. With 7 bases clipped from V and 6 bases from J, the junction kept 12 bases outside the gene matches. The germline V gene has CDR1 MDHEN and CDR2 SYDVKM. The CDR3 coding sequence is TGTGCCAGCATTCTGACAGGGACCTCGTCCAATGAGCAGTTCTTC. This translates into CASILTGTSSNEQFF.

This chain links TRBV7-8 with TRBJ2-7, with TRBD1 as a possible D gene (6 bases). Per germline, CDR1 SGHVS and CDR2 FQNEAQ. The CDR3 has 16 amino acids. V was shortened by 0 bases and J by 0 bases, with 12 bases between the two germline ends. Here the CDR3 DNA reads TGTGCCAGCAGCTTAGCGCACGCAGGGGCCTCCTACGAGCAGTACTTC. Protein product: CASSLAHAGASYEQYF.